This T cell receptor beta chain was recovered during a study of blood T cell repertoires in COVID-19. About the study: COVID-19 samples, acute and convalescent, were from the United States, Italy and Spain. The cDNA or gDNA used as material had been derived from T cells, B-cell-depleted T cells, or PBMCs.

This clone has only a few counts. Germline CDR1 is SNHLY and CDR2 is FYNNEI. With 9 bases removed from V and 2 bases from J, the gap between germline ends came to 16 bases. The CDR3 length is 14 residues. In the authors' methods: Reference gene primers were amplified, and this amplification served to estimate nucleated cell counts. The assay was immunoSEQ multiplex PCR, and TCRdb's table has in-frame clones only and misses some. The D gene and trimming were derived from the DNA, and the V and J assignments and clone size from that table. The sample lists 84,000 or so clones; 65% to 80% were seen once.

The chain is built from TRBV2 and TRBJ1-2; unclear D gene. The clonotype originates from a human donor in a cohort sampled during active COVID-19. Input material: peripheral blood. As DNA, the CDR3 is TGTGCCAGTACTCCGGGAGTAAGGAACTATGGCTACACCTTC. This gives the protein CASTPGVRNYGYTF.